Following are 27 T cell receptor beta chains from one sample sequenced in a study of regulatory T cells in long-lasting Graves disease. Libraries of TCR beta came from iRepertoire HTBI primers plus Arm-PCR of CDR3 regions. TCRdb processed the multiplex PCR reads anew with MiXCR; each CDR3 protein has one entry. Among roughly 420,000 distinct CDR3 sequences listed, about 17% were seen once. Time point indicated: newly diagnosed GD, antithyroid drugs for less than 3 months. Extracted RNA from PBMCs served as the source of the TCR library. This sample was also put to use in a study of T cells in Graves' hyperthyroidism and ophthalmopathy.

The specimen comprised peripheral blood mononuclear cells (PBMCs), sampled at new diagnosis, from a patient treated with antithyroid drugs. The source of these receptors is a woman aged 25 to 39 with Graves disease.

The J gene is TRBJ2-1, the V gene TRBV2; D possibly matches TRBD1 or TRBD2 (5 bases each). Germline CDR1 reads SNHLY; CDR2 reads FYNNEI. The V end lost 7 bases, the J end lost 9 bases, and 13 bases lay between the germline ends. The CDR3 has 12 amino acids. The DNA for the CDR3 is TGTGCCAGCATGGGGGATCCGATTGAGCAGTTCTTC. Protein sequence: CASMGDPIEQFF.

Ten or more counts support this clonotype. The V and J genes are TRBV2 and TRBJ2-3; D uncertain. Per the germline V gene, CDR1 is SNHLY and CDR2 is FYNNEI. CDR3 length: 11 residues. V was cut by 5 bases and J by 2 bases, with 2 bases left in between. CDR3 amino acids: CASSTTDTQYF. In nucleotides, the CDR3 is TGTGCCAGCAGTACCACAGATACGCAGTATTTT.

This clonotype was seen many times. The CDR3, as DNA: TGTGCCAGCAGAGCAGGGCACGGGAACACTGAAGCTTTCTTT. Protein product: CASRAGHGNTEAFF. J is TRBJ1-1 and V is TRBV11-2; a possible D gene is TRBD1 (5 bases). V was pared by 6 bases and J by 1 base, with 12 bases between. The germline V gene has CDR1 SGHAT and CDR2 FQNNGV. The CDR3 is 14 residues long.

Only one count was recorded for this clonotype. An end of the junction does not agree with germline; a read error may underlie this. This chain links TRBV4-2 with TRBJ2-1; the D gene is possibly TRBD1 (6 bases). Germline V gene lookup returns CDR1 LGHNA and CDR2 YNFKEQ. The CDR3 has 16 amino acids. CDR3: CASSQDRGSGAETQCF. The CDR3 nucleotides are TGTGCCAGCAGCCAAGATCGTGGGTCAGGGGCAGAGACCCAGTGCTTC.

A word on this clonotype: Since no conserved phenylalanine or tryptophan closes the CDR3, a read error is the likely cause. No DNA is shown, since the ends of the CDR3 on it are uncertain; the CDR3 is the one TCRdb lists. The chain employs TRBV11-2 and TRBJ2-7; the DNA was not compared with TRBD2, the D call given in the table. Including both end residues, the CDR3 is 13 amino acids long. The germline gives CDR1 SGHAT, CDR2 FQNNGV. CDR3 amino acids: CASSPRGLAVEQT.

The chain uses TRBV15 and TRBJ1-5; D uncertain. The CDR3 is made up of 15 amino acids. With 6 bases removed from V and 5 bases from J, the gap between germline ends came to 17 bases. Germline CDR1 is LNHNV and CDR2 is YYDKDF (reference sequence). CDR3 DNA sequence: TGTGCCACCAGTCCCATACTCGGAGGGTATCAGCCCCAGCATTTT. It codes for CATSPILGGYQPQHF.

The CDR3 region is CASSPGTSGEQYF. CDR3 nucleotides: TGTGCCAGCAGCCCCGGGACTAGCGGCGAGCAGTACTTC. The chain joins TRBV11-2 to TRBJ2-7, with 11 bases that match TRBD2. Germline loops: CDR1 SGHAT, CDR2 FQNNGV. V gave up 5 bases and J gave up 6 bases; unmatched junction bases: 3. The CDR3 runs 13 residues.

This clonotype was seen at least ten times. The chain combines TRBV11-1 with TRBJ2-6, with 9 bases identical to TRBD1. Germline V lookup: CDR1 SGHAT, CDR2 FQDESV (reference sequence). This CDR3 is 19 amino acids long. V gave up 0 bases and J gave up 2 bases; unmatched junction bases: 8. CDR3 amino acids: CASSLAEWTGDTGANVLTF. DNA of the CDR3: TGTGCCAGCAGCTTAGCGGAATGGACAGGGGATACTGGGGCCAACGTCCTGACTTTC.

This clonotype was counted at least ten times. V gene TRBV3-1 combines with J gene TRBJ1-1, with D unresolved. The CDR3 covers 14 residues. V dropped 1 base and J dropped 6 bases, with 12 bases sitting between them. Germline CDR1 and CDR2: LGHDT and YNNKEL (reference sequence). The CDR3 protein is CASSQGTRGPEAFF. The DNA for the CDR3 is TGTGCCAGCAGCCAAGGGACCCGAGGACCTGAAGCTTTCTTT.

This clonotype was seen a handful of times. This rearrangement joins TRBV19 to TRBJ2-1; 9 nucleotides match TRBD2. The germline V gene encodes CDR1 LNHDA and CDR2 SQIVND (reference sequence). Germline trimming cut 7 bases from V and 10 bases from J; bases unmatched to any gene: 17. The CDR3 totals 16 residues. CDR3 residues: CASIDVGGLAPPEQFF. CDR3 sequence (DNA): TGTGCCAGTATCGACGTTGGGGGACTAGCCCCCCCCGAGCAGTTCTTC.

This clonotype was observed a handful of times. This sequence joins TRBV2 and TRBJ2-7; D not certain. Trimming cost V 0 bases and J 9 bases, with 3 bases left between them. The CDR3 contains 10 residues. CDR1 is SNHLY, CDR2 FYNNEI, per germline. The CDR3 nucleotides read TGTGCCAGCAGTGAAGCTGCGCAGTACTTC. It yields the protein CASSEAAQYF.

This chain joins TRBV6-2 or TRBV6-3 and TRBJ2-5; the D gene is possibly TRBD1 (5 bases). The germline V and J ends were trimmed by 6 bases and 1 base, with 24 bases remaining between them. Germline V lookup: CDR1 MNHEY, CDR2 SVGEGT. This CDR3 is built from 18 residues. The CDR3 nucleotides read TGTGCCAGCAGAAACGGGCCAAATAGGGGCGATTTCCAAGAGACCCAGTACTTC. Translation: CASRNGPNRGDFQETQYF.

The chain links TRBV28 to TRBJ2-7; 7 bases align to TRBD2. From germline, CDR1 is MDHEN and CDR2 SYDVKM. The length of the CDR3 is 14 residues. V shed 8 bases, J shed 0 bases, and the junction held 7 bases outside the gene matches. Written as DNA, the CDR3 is TGTGCCAGCGGCCTAGGCGGGGGCTCCTACGAGCAGTACTTC. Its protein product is CASGLGGGSYEQYF.

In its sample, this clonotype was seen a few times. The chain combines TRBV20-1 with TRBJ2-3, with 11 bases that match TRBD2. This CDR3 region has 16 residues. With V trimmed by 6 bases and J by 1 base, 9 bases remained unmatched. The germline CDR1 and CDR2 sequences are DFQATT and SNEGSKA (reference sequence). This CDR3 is CSAHTLAGGGTDTQYF. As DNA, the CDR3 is TGCAGTGCCCACACCTTAGCGGGAGGGGGCACAGATACGCAGTATTTT.

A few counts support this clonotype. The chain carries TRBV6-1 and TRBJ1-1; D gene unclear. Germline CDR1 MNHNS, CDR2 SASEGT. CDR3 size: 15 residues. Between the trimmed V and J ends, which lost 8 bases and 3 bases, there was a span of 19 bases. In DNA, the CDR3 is TGTGCCAGCCCCTCCGCAGGTGCGGAGGACACTGAAGCTTTCTTT. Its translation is CASPSAGAEDTEAFF.

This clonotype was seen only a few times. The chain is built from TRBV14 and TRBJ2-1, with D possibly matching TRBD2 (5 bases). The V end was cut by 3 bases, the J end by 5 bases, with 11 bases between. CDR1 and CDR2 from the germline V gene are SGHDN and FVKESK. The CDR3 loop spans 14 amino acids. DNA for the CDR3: TGTGCCAGCAGCCATCGTGGGAGTAACAATGAGCAGTTCTTC. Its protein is CASSHRGSNNEQFF.

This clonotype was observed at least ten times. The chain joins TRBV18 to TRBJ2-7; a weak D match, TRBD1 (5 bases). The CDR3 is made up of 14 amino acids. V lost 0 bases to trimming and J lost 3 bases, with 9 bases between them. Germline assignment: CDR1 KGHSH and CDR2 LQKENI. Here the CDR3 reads CASSPPGHYYEQYF. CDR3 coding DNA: TGTGCCAGCTCACCACCCGGACACTACTACGAGCAGTACTTC.

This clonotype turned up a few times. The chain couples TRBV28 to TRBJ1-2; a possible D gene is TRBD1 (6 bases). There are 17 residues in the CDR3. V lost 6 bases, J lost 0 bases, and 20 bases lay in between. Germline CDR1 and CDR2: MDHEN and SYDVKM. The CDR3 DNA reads TGTGCCAGCAGCCAAGACCTCGGGACACCGACTAACTATGGCTACACCTTC. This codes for CASSQDLGTPTNYGYTF.

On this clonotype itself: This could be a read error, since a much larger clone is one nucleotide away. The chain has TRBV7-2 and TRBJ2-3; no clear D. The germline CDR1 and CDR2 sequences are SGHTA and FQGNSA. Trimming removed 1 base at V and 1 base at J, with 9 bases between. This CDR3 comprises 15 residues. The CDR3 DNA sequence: TGTGCCAGCAGCTTAGTGTCAACGGGCACAGATACGCAGTATTTT. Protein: CASSLVSTGTDTQYF.

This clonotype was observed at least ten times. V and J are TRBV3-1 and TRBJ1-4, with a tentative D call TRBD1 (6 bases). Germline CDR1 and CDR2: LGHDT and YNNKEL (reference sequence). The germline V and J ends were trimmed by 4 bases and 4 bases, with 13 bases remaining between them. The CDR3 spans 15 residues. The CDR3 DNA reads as TGTGCCAGCAGCCTAAGGGGGTCAGATAATGAAAAACTGTTTTTT. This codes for CASSLRGSDNEKLFF.

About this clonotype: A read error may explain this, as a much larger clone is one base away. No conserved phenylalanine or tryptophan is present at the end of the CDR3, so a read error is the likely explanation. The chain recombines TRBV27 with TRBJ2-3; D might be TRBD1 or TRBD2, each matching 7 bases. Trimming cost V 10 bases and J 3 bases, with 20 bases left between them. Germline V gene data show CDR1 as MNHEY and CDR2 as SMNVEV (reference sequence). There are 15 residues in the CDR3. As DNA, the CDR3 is TGTGCCACCACATCTGGGCAGGGGGGGACAGATACGCAGTATCTT. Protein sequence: CATTSGQGGTDTQYL.

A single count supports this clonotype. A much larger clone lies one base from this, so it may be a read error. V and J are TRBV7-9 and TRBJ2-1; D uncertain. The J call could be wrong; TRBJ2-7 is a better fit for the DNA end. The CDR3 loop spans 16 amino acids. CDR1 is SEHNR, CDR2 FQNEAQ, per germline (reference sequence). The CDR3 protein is CASSPRAIPIPNMQYF. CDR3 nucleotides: TGTGCCAGCAGCCCTCGGGCGATCCCCATCCCGAACATGCAGTACTTC.

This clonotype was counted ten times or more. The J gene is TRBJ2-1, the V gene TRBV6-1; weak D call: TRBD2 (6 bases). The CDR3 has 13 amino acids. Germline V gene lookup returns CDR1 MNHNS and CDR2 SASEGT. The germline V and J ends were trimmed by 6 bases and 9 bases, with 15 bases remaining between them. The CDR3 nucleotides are TGTGCCAGCAGGAACGGGGGATTTGCTGAGCAGTTCTTC. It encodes CASRNGGFAEQFF.

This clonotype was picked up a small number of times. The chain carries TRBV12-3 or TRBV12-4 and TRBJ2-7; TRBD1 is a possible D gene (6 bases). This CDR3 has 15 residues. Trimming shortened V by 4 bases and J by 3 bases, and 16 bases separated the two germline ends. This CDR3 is CASSSKGHRNYEQYF. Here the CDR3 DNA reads TGTGCCAGCAGTTCCAAGGGACACCGAAACTACGAGCAGTACTTC.

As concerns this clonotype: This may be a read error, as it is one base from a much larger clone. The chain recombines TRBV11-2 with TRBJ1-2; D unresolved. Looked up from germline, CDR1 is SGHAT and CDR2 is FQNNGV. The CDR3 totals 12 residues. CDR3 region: CASSSTGDGSTF. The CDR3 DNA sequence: TGTGCCAGCAGCTCGACCGGGGATGGCTCCACCTTC.

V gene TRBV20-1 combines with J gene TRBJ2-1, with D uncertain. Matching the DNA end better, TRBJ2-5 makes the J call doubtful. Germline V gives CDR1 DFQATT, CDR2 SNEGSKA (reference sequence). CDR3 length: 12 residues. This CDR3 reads CSAERSQETQYF. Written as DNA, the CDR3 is TGCAGTGCCGAACGTTCCCAAGAGACCCAGTACTTC.

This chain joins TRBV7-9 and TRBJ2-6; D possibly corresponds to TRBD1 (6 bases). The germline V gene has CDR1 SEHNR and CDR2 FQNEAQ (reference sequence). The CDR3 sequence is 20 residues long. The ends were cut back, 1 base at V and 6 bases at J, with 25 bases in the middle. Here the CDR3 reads CASSLVGRGLMGYAANVLTF. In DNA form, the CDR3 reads TGTGCCAGCAGCTTAGTAGGCAGGGGCCTCATGGGTTACGCGGCCAACGTCCTGACTTTC.